What follows are 8 T cell receptor beta chains derived from one specimen sequenced in a study of T cells in Graves' hyperthyroidism and ophthalmopathy. TCR beta CDR3 sequences were amplified from RNA transcripts. In the first-round RT-PCR of the TCR CDR3, the HTBI primer set was used. TCRdb recomputed calls from the multiplex PCR reads with MiXCR, one row per CDR3 protein. This sample has about 600,000 distinct CDR3 sequences, with 11% to 15% found just once. Sequenced: blood. The receptors derive from a woman between 18 and 30 years old with Graves' ophthalmopathy.

This clonotype was observed at least ten times. The rearrangement links TRBV10-3 to TRBJ2-2; 11 bases match TRBD2. V lost 9 bases and J lost 0; bases outside the gene matches: 6. CDR1 ENHRY and CDR2 SYGVKD come from the germline V gene. The CDR3 loop spans 16 amino acids. CDR3 nucleotides: TGTGCCATTGCTCTAGCGGGAGGTACGAACACCGGGGAGCTGTTTTTT. Translation: CAIALAGGTNTGELFF.

This clonotype showed up many times. J is TRBJ2-7 and V is TRBV27; no clear D. Germline values: CDR1 MNHEY, CDR2 SMNVEV (reference sequence). This CDR3 has 13 amino acids. V was cut by 3 bases and J by 0 bases, with 6 bases left in between. CDR3 protein: CASSFTNSYEQYF. In nucleotides, the CDR3 is TGTGCCAGCAGTTTTACTAACTCCTACGAGCAGTACTTC.

This clonotype occurred a few times. This chain joins TRBV18 and TRBJ2-2; tentatively, D is TRBD1 or TRBD2 (5 bases each). CDR1 and CDR2 from the germline V gene are KGHSH and LQKENI. Trimming pared 2 bases from V and 13 bases from J, leaving 17 bases between. CDR3 size: 14 residues. CDR3 sequence (DNA): TGTGCCAGCTCACCATCGGGGCCCCAATTGAGGCTGTTTTTT. This encodes CASSPSGPQLRLFF.

In its sample, this clonotype was seen a few times. The chain couples TRBV7-8 to TRBJ1-5; TRBD1 is a possible D gene (5 bases). Trimming removed 1 base from V and 10 bases from J, with 20 bases in between. CDR3 size: 16 residues. The V gene's germline CDR1 is SGHVS and CDR2 FQNEAQ. CDR3 protein: CASSLDPGPQLYPQHF. The CDR3 DNA is TGTGCCAGCAGCTTAGATCCAGGGCCTCAGTTGTATCCCCAGCATTTT.

This clonotype has just a few counts. The genes are TRBV7-9 and TRBJ2-1; D may match TRBD1 or TRBD2 (6 bases each). V was pared by 5 bases and J by 4 bases, with 15 bases between. The CDR3 extends over 15 amino acids. The germline V gene has CDR1 SEHNR and CDR2 FQNEAQ (reference sequence). The DNA of the CDR3 is TGTGCCAGCAGCCCGCCGAGGGGGGTTTACAATGAGCAGTTCTTC. Its translation: CASSPPRGVYNEQFF.

Many counts were recorded for this clonotype. The V and J genes are TRBV5-8 and TRBJ2-1; 14 bases match TRBD2. The CDR3 length is 16 residues. Germline lookup yields CDR1 SGHTS and CDR2 YDEGEE. The V segment lost 2 bases and the J segment 8 bases; nucleotides outside the gene matches: 6. The CDR3 DNA is TGTGCCAGCAGCTTAGGGACTAGCGGGAGTTACTATGAGCAGTTCTTC. Residues: CASSLGTSGSYYEQFF.

This clonotype was recorded many times. This chain connects TRBV28 to TRBJ2-5; D not certain. This CDR3 contains 16 residues. Trimming stripped 3 bases from V and 7 bases from J, with 21 bases between. Germline CDR1 MDHEN, CDR2 SYDVKM. The CDR3 loop reads CASSFSLTLSSRTQYF. The CDR3, as DNA: TGTGCCAGCAGTTTCTCGTTGACCCTCTCGAGTCGGACCCAGTACTTC.

V usage is TRBV9 and J usage is TRBJ2-5, with no clear D. With 0 bases removed from V and 5 bases from J, the gap between germline ends came to 14 bases. CDR1 SGDLS and CDR2 YYNGEE come from the germline V gene. The CDR3 covers 15 residues. The CDR3: CASSVDPTRSETQYF. In DNA form, the CDR3 reads TGTGCCAGCAGCGTAGATCCCACAAGGTCCGAGACCCAGTACTTC.